Following are 32 T cell receptor beta chains from one sample sequenced in a study of response to subunit inactivated influenza vaccine. MiXCR, applied by TCRdb to the RT-PCR reads, yields one record per CDR3 protein. The table includes about 520,000 distinct CDR3 sequences, 25% detected once. The material was CD4+ T cells sorted from PBMCs, obtained roughly 5 days after vaccination. These receptor sequences come from a man aged 50 to 60 who received an inactivated influenza vaccine.

This clonotype was seen a handful of times. The chain uses TRBV12-3 or TRBV12-4 and TRBJ2-1; 8 bases map to TRBD2. The V gene end was trimmed by 8 bases and the J gene end by 1 base; junction bases not matched to a gene: 4. There are 14 residues in the CDR3. For the CDR3, the DNA is TGTGCCAGCGGAATAGCGGGATCCTACAATGAGCAGTTCTTC. It codes for CASGIAGSYNEQFF.

This chain links TRBV12-3 or TRBV12-4 with TRBJ1-2, with 7 bases aligning to TRBD1. The CDR3 covers 15 residues. V shed 6 bases, J shed 2 bases, and the junction held 9 bases outside the gene matches. The CDR3 is CASRATGINNYGYTF. CDR3 nucleotide sequence: TGTGCCAGCAGAGCGACAGGGATCAACAACTATGGCTACACCTTC.

The rearrangement links TRBV6-2 or TRBV6-3 to TRBJ1-2; D remains unclear. Germline V gene lookup returns CDR1 MNHEY and CDR2 SVGEGT. The length of the CDR3 is 12 residues. V was pared by 2 bases and J by 5 bases, with 6 bases between. CDR3 DNA: TGTGCCAGCAGTTACGGGCGATATGGCTACACCTTC. It codes for CASSYGRYGYTF.

This sequence joins TRBV20-1 and TRBJ2-1; 8 bases are shared with TRBD1. The CDR3 loop spans 16 amino acids. The germline CDR1 and CDR2 sequences are DFQATT and SNEGSKA (reference sequence). Trimming removed 3 bases from V and 2 bases from J; junction bases left unmatched: 9. The chain's CDR3 is CSARTRGRGPYNEQFF. CDR3 sequence (DNA): TGCAGTGCTAGGACCAGGGGCAGGGGGCCCTACAATGAGCAGTTCTTC.

The rearrangement uses TRBV7-8 and TRBJ2-1; D not certain. V shed 1 base and J shed 9 bases, with 13 bases lying between them. The CDR3 totals 14 residues. Germline CDR1 and CDR2: SGHVS and FQNEAQ. The CDR3 is CASSLGVVTLEQFF. In nucleotides, the CDR3 is TGTGCCAGCAGCTTAGGGGTAGTAACCCTTGAGCAGTTCTTC.

The V gene is TRBV28, the J gene TRBJ2-7; TRBD2 agrees at 12 bases. Germline V gene lookup returns CDR1 MDHEN and CDR2 SYDVKM. This CDR3 region has 15 residues. The CDR3 DNA sequence: TGTGCTAGAGTTTATTCTAGCGGGGGGGCCAGGGAGCAGTACTTC. Translated, it gives CARVYSSGGAREQYF.

The V and J genes are TRBV7-2 and TRBJ2-1; 8 bases are shared with TRBD2. The CDR3 is made up of 15 amino acids. Per the germline V gene, CDR1 is SGHTA and CDR2 is FQGNSA. V gave up 5 bases and J gave up 1 base; unmatched junction bases: 4. This CDR3 is CASSDSGASYNEQFF. Here the CDR3 DNA reads TGTGCCAGCAGCGATAGCGGGGCGTCCTACAATGAGCAGTTCTTC.

This clonotype was found many times. This chain joins TRBV12-3 or TRBV12-4 and TRBJ2-1; D is unresolved. Trimming took off 3 bases at V and 5 bases at J, with 8 bases between the two ends. The CDR3 runs 13 residues. CDR3 protein: CASSFNRNNEQFF. CDR3 DNA sequence: TGTGCCAGCAGTTTTAACAGAAACAATGAGCAGTTCTTC.

V is TRBV18 and J is TRBJ1-6, with D possibly matching TRBD1 (5 bases). Germline V gene lookup returns CDR1 KGHSH and CDR2 LQKENI. Deletions cut 6 bases from V and 7 bases from J, with 16 bases between. The CDR3 is made up of 15 amino acids. CDR3 sequence: CASSRERDGNSPLHF. The CDR3 DNA sequence: TGTGCCAGCTCCCGGGAACGGGACGGGAATTCACCCCTCCACTTT.

This clonotype was seen a handful of times. The chain is built from TRBV5-1 and TRBJ2-5; tentatively, D is TRBD1 (5 bases). CDR3 length: 14 amino acids. CDR1 and CDR2 (germline): SGHRS, YFSETQ. V dropped 3 bases and J dropped 5 bases, with 14 bases sitting between them. CDR3 in DNA: TGCGCCAGCAGCTCTAAAGGGGCGAGGGAGACCCAGTACTTC. It codes for CASSSKGARETQYF.

The rearrangement uses TRBV28 and TRBJ1-5; tentatively, D is TRBD1 (6 bases). CDR1 is MDHEN and CDR2 is SYDVKM in the germline V gene. Between the trimmed V and J ends, which lost 5 bases and 6 bases, there was a span of 20 bases. There are 16 residues in the CDR3. The CDR3 DNA is TGTGCCAGCAGTCCGATCCTACAGGGAGTGAGTCAGCCCCAGCATTTT. It is translated as CASSPILQGVSQPQHF.

V is TRBV20-1 and J is TRBJ1-1; 11 nucleotides align to TRBD1. The germline V gene has CDR1 DFQATT and CDR2 SNEGSKA (reference sequence). The V segment lost 5 bases and the J segment 4 bases; nucleotides outside the gene matches: 6. The CDR3 totals 14 residues. In DNA, the CDR3 is TGCAGTGCTCACTTCGGGACAGGGGGCACTGAAGCTTTCTTT. Translating it yields CSAHFGTGGTEAFF.

This clonotype was detected a few times. The rearrangement uses TRBV12-3 or TRBV12-4 and TRBJ2-3, with D possibly being TRBD1 or TRBD2 (5 bases each). Trimming took off 5 bases at V and 6 bases at J, with 15 bases between the two ends. The CDR3 is made up of 14 amino acids. This chain's CDR3 is CASSSRGPPDTQYF. In DNA form, the CDR3 reads TGTGCCAGCAGTAGTCGGGGCCCCCCCGATACGCAGTATTTT.

The gene calls are TRBV5-1 and TRBJ2-1; TRBD1 aligns across 7 bases. With V trimmed by 1 base and J by 5 bases, 9 bases remained unmatched. The germline V gene encodes CDR1 SGHRS and CDR2 YFSETQ. The CDR3 is made up of 16 amino acids. The CDR3 DNA follows: TGCGCCAGCAGCTTGCAGGACAGGCTCCCCGACAATGAGCAGTTCTTC. Amino acids: CASSLQDRLPDNEQFF.

The chain couples TRBV15 to TRBJ1-1; 9 bases are shared with TRBD1. Germline CDR1 reads LNHNV; CDR2 reads YYDKDF (reference sequence). With 0 bases clipped from V and 7 bases from J, the junction kept 12 bases outside the gene matches. The CDR3 extends over 17 amino acids. The CDR3 spells CATSRDLIPGTGIEAFF. CDR3 nucleotide sequence: TGTGCCACCAGCAGAGATCTGATTCCCGGGACAGGGATTGAAGCTTTCTTT.

In its sample, this clonotype was seen a few times. J is TRBJ1-2 and V is TRBV11-2, with D possibly being TRBD1 (5 bases). Trimming stripped 3 bases from V and 3 bases from J, with 14 bases between. Germline CDR1 reads SGHAT; CDR2 reads FQNNGV. The CDR3 spans 15 residues. This CDR3 is CASSFESGVDYGYTF. The CDR3 DNA sequence: TGTGCCAGCAGCTTCGAATCGGGGGTCGACTATGGCTACACCTTC.

The table lists this clonotype with a few counts. V usage is TRBV7-9 and J usage is TRBJ2-6; no definite D call. The CDR3 extends over 13 amino acids. Germline values: CDR1 SEHNR, CDR2 FQNEAQ (reference sequence). V gave up 10 bases and J gave up 1 base, with 8 bases separating them. CDR3: CATLGSGANVLTF. DNA of the CDR3: TGTGCCACTTTGGGGTCTGGGGCCAACGTCCTGACTTTC.

This clonotype was seen at least ten times. The junction and the germline gene differ at one end; a read error may be behind it. The chain recombines TRBV5-1 with TRBJ2-5; 12 nucleotides align to TRBD2. The CDR3 runs to 14 residues. Germline values: CDR1 SGHRS, CDR2 YFSETQ. DNA of the CDR3: TGTGCCAGCAGCCAGGGACTAGCGGGAGAGACCCAGTACTTC. It translates to CASSQGLAGETQYF.

The chain combines TRBV4-3 with TRBJ2-3; maybe TRBD2 (7 bases). The germline V gene encodes CDR1 LGHNA and CDR2 YSLEER. The CDR3 contains 17 residues. The germline V and J ends were trimmed by 3 bases and 0 bases, with 16 bases remaining between them. The chain's CDR3 is CASSQGGGDISTDTQYF. CDR3 DNA: TGCGCCAGCAGCCAGGGGGGAGGGGACATAAGCACAGATACGCAGTATTTT.

This clonotype was seen more than once but under ten times. V usage is TRBV7-9 and J usage is TRBJ2-7; 7 positions agree with TRBD1. The V segment lost 5 bases and the J segment 5 bases; nucleotides outside the gene matches: 12. Germline-derived CDR1 and CDR2 are SEHNR and FQNEAQ (reference sequence). The CDR3 loop spans 15 amino acids. CDR3 in DNA: TGTGCCAGCAGCCCGTGGACAGGATTTAACGACGAGCAGTACTTC. Its protein is CASSPWTGFNDEQYF.

This chain links TRBV3-1 with TRBJ2-7; D possibly corresponds to TRBD2 (5 bases). Trimming removed 3 bases at V and 5 bases at J, with 20 bases between. The CDR3 is made up of 16 amino acids. From germline, CDR1 is LGHDT and CDR2 YNNKEL (reference sequence). CDR3 residues: CASSHSTLAPSHEQYF. The CDR3 DNA reads TGTGCCAGCAGCCATTCAACCCTAGCCCCTTCCCACGAGCAGTACTTC.

This chain joins TRBV2 and TRBJ2-1; 8 bases map to TRBD2. CDR1 and CDR2 from the germline V gene are SNHLY and FYNNEI. This CDR3 comprises 14 residues. J lost 6 bases, V lost 4 bases, and 5 bases had no gene match. The DNA for the CDR3 is TGTGCCAGCAGTGTCCCGGGAGGGCGCAATGAGCAGTTCTTC. This translates into CASSVPGGRNEQFF.

This chain links TRBV4-2 with TRBJ2-5; 10 nucleotides align to TRBD2. The CDR3 consists of 16 residues. Germline CDR1 and CDR2: LGHNA and YNFKEQ. J gave up 2 bases and V 1 base, and 4 bases lay outside the gene matches. CDR3 protein: CASSQASSGGQETQYF. The CDR3 DNA reads as TGTGCCAGCAGCCAAGCTTCTAGCGGGGGACAAGAGACCCAGTACTTC.

The V and J genes are TRBV10-3 and TRBJ2-5; D might be TRBD1 (6 bases). Germline assignment: CDR1 ENHRY and CDR2 SYGVKD. The ends were cut back, 4 bases at V and 0 bases at J, with 15 bases in the middle. The CDR3 has 16 amino acids. CDR3 protein: CAISVGRGRNQETQYF. The CDR3 nucleotides are TGTGCCATCAGTGTGGGCAGGGGACGCAACCAAGAGACCCAGTACTTC.

The chain recombines TRBV24-1 with TRBJ2-1; 12 nucleotides match TRBD1. Germline-derived CDR1 and CDR2 are KGHDR and SFDVKD. With 3 bases clipped from V and 9 bases from J, the junction kept 11 bases outside the gene matches. CDR3 length equals 17 residues. In nucleotides, the CDR3 is TGTGCCACCAGTGATCTGGGGACAGGGGGCAAGTCGGGTGAGCAGTTCTTC. Protein sequence: CATSDLGTGGKSGEQFF.

The rearrangement uses TRBV9 and TRBJ1-3; no clear D. V lost 2 bases and J 0 bases, leaving 9 bases between the germline ends. Germline V CDR1 and CDR2: SGDLS, YYNGEE. There are 15 residues in the CDR3. CDR3 residues: CASSVQDYSGNTIYF. As DNA, the CDR3 is TGTGCCAGCAGCGTCCAGGACTACTCTGGAAACACCATATATTTT. The full variable domain, its missing parts supplied by reference TRBV9 and TRBJ1-3, is DSGVTQTPKHLITATGQRVTLRCSPRSGDLSVYWYQQSLDQGLQFLIQYYNGEERAKGNILERFSAQQFPDLHSELNLSSLELGDSALYFCASSVQDYSGNTIYFGEGSWLTVV.

The sample holds many counts of this clonotype. CDR3 residues: CASSSDRVLRGYTF. In DNA, the CDR3 is TGTGCCAGCAGTTCGGACAGGGTGTTACGAGGCTACACCTTC. The chain links TRBV6-1 to TRBJ1-2; 8 bases match TRBD1. The CDR3 is 14 residues long. Germline V gene data show CDR1 as MNHNS and CDR2 as SASEGT. V shed 5 bases and J 8 bases; nucleotides not matched to a gene: 10.

This clonotype has ten or more counts. The chain links TRBV29-1 to TRBJ2-3; 9 bases align to TRBD2. Germline assignment: CDR1 SQVTM and CDR2 ANQGSEA. The length of the CDR3 is 9 residues. Germline trimming cut 8 bases from V and 11 bases from J; bases unmatched to any gene: 2. CDR3 coding DNA: TGCAGCACGCGGGAGGGGCAGTATTTT. Amino acid sequence: CSTREGQYF.

V and J are TRBV4-1 and TRBJ1-5; D is uncertain. Germline CDR1 MGHRA, CDR2 YSYEKL. This CDR3 has 17 residues. The V gene lost 4 bases and the J gene lost 0 bases, with 16 bases spanning the gap. CDR3 protein: CASSLILNPFSNQPQHF. The CDR3 bases are TGCGCCAGCAGCCTCATACTGAATCCTTTTAGCAATCAGCCCCAGCATTTT.

This clonotype was found a few times. This chain joins TRBV5-1 and TRBJ2-1; maybe TRBD1 (6 bases). The V gene's germline CDR1 is SGHRS and CDR2 YFSETQ. CDR3 length: 12 amino acids. V lost 0 bases and J 12 bases, leaving 10 bases between the germline ends. The DNA for the CDR3 is TGCGCCAGCAGCTTGGAGACAGGTCTGCAGTTCTTC. It encodes CASSLETGLQFF.

J is TRBJ2-5 and V is TRBV6-2 or TRBV6-3; 7 bases map to TRBD1. CDR1 MNHEY and CDR2 SVGEGT come from the germline V gene. The CDR3 contains 16 residues. V lost 5 bases and J lost 2; bases outside the gene matches: 11. The CDR3 DNA sequence: TGTGCCAGCAGTCGCCCCACAGGGGTGTGGCAAGAGACCCAGTACTTC. Translated, it gives CASSRPTGVWQETQYF.

The chain joins TRBV28 to TRBJ2-2; TRBD1 matches at 10 bases. Losses at the gene ends were 6 bases for V and 7 bases for J; bases not matched to a gene: 8. The CDR3 has 15 amino acids. Germline V CDR1 and CDR2: MDHEN, SYDVKM. In nucleotides, the CDR3 is TGTGCCAGCAGACATCCAGGGACAGGGGTCGGGGAGCTGTTTTTT. This translates into CASRHPGTGVGELFF.